This T cell receptor (beta chain) was found in a study of blood T cell repertoires in COVID-19. Germline values: CDR1 SGHVS, CDR2 FQNEAQ. The CDR3 is made up of 13 amino acids. V lost 3 bases and J lost 4, with 9 bases in between. Some clones are missing from TCRdb's copy, which holds only in-frame ones; the method was immunoSEQ multiplex PCR. Seen here are under 200,000 clones, around nine tenths observed once, and the top ten hold about 2.5%. This sequence originates from a woman over 75 with COVID-19, enrolled during active disease. The sample taken for sequencing was peripheral blood. V is TRBV7-8 and J is TRBJ1-1, with D perhaps matching TRBD1 (6 bases). Here the CDR3 DNA reads TGTGCCAGCAGCTTTAACAGGGTCACTGAAGCTTTCTTT. This codes for CASSFNRVTEAFF.